These T cell receptor beta chains were read from a single sample in a study of response to subunit inactivated influenza vaccine. TCRdb reprocessed the RT-PCR reads with MiXCR, giving one entry per CDR3 protein. The sample consists of 550,000 to 800,000 distinct CDR3 sequences, more than 11% of them appearing once. Here the sequenced sample was PBMCs from blood, taken around two weeks before vaccination. The receptors come from a man aged 45-60 years who received an inactivated influenza vaccine. Both conserved end residues are part of each CDR3. Fields, in order: V gene, clone size, D gene, J gene, CDR3 protein, CDR3 DNA. The D gene is left open where the match is weak. The size field is filled for only some rows; it gives once, few, many or a size class.

TRBV5-1	many	-	TRBJ1-4	CASSPRTDSNEKLFF	TGCGCCAGCAGCCCACGAACGGACAGCAATGAAAAACTGTTTTTT
TRBV12-3/TRBV12-4	-	TRBD1	TRBJ1-2	CASSSGQGPSSYGYTF	TGTGCCAGCAGTTCGGGACAGGGTCCCTCTTCCTATGGCTACACCTTC
TRBV9	few	-	TRBJ2-3	CASSVDQGKTQYF	TGTGCCAGCAGCGTAGATCAGGGGAAGACGCAGTATTTT
TRBV2	-	-	TRBJ2-5	CASSVSRSQETQYF	TGTGCCAGCAGTGTTTCCCGATCCCAAGAGACCCAGTACTTC
TRBV10-2	many	TRBD2	TRBJ2-3	CASSEAVAGTGTQYF	TGCGCCAGCAGTGAGGCAGTAGCGGGGACTGGTACGCAGTATTTT
TRBV6-5	few	TRBD1	TRBJ2-1	CASSSSTGTGYNEQFF	TGTGCCAGCAGTTCTAGTACCGGGACAGGGTATAATGAGCAGTTCTTC
TRBV5-1	few	TRBD1	TRBJ1-6	CASSLTGQRNSPLHF	TGCGCCAGCAGCCTGACGGGACAGAGAAATTCACCCCTCCACTTT
TRBV2	-	TRBD2	TRBJ2-5	CASSERLAGQETQYF	TGTGCCAGCAGTGAGAGGCTAGCGGGGCAGGAGACCCAGTACTTC
TRBV4-1	-	TRBD1	TRBJ2-1	CASSRQGADNEQFF	TGCGCCAGCAGCCGGCAGGGGGCGGACAATGAGCAGTTCTTC
TRBV3-1	few	TRBD1	TRBJ1-2	CASSPLTGGRGGYTF	TGTGCCAGCAGCCCTCTCACAGGGGGGCGAGGTGGCTACACCTTC
TRBV3-1	-	TRBD2	TRBJ2-5	CASSQAGTSIGTQYF	TGTGCCAGCAGCCAAGCCGGGACTAGCATCGGGACCCAGTACTTC
TRBV29-1	few	-	TRBJ2-1	CSVLQVLYNEQFF	TGCAGCGTCCTACAGGTACTATACAATGAGCAGTTCTTC
TRBV12-3/TRBV12-4	-	TRBD1	TRBJ2-3	CASSSPQDRWGSTDTQYF	TGTGCCAGCAGTTCCCCCCAGGACAGGTGGGGGAGCACAGATACGCAGTATTTT
TRBV3-1	-	TRBD1	TRBJ1-1	CASSPGQGAPEAFF	TGTGCCAGCAGCCCGGGACAGGGAGCCCCTGAAGCTTTCTTT
TRBV5-1	many	-	TRBJ2-7	CASTPGMPAHEQYF	TGCGCCAGCACCCCGGGCATGCCGGCCCACGAGCAGTACTTC
TRBV2	-	-	TRBJ2-6	CASGNAVSGANVLTF	TGTGCCAGCGGGAATGCAGTATCTGGGGCCAACGTCCTGACTTTC
TRBV4-3	once	-	TRBJ1-3	CASSQDIGNTIYF	TGCGCCAGCAGCCAAGATATTGGAAACACCATATATTTT
TRBV6-1	-	-	TRBJ2-1	CASTSSLYNEQFF	TGTGCCAGCACCTCGTCCCTCTACAATGAGCAGTTCTTC
TRBV19	-	TRBD1	TRBJ1-5	CASIGTGGYQPQHF	TGTGCCAGTATTGGGACAGGGGGCTATCAGCCCCAGCATTTT
TRBV7-6	-	-	TRBJ2-1	CASSRTAGGGPYNEQFF	TGTGCCAGCAGCCGCACGGCCGGGGGCGGACCCTACAATGAGCAGTTCTTC
TRBV27	few	-	TRBJ2-7	CASSLKGRQQPYEQYF	TGTGCCAGCTCTCTAAAAGGTCGACAGCAACCCTACGAGCAGTACTTC
TRBV6-2/TRBV6-3	many	TRBD1	TRBJ2-3	CASRPGTGWRDTQYF	TGTGCCAGCAGGCCAGGGACAGGGTGGAGAGATACGCAGTATTTT
TRBV4-3	-	-	TRBJ1-1	CASSQRPWGDTEAFF	TGCGCCAGCAGCCAACGACCCTGGGGGGACACTGAAGCTTTCTTT
TRBV5-1	-	-	TRBJ1-2	CASSSGPGYTF	TGCGCCAGCAGCTCAGGACCTGGCTACACCTTC
TRBV7-9	-	TRBD2	TRBJ2-5	CASSEGAGGIQETQYF	TGTGCCAGCAGCGAAGGAGCGGGGGGAATCCAAGAGACCCAGTACTTC
TRBV19	-	-	TRBJ1-1	CASSIRYRNTEAFF	TGTGCCAGTAGTATCCGATACCGGAACACTGAAGCTTTCTTT
TRBV20-1	-	-	TRBJ2-1	CSARDPVQGHSYNEQFF	TGCAGTGCTAGAGATCCGGTCCAAGGACATTCCTACAATGAGCAGTTCTTC
TRBV6-1	many	TRBD1	TRBJ2-3	CASSAPTGALGTDTQYF	TGTGCCAGCAGTGCGCCGACAGGGGCCCTTGGCACAGATACGCAGTATTTT
TRBV9	-	-	TRBJ2-2	CASSVVSTTGGELFF	TGTGCCAGCAGCGTAGTTTCGACCACCGGCGGGGAGCTGTTTTTT
TRBV29-1	many	-	TRBJ2-1	CSVALSTYNEQFF	TGCAGCGTTGCCCTCTCGACTTACAATGAGCAGTTCTTC
TRBV6-4	-	TRBD1	TRBJ2-1	CASSTGVGNEQFF	TGTGCCAGCAGTACAGGGGTAGGCAATGAGCAGTTCTTC
TRBV7-9	few	-	TRBJ2-1	CASSLGPAVHNEQFF	TGTGCCAGCAGCTTAGGCCCAGCGGTCCACAATGAGCAGTTCTTC
TRBV5-6	many	-	TRBJ1-5	CASSLFQGGNQPQHF	TGTGCCAGCAGCTTGTTCCAGGGAGGCAATCAGCCCCAGCATTTT
TRBV4-2	many	-	TRBJ1-4	CASSQSEKLFF	TGTGCCAGCAGCCAAAGTGAAAAACTGTTTTTT
TRBV6-1	many	TRBD1	TRBJ1-3	CVTIRGPAEGNTIYF	TGTGTCACGATAAGGGGGCCCGCTGAGGGCAACACCATATATTTT
TRBV3-1	-	TRBD1	TRBJ2-3	CASSQIHPGQGYSDTQYF	TGTGCCAGCAGCCAAATCCATCCGGGACAGGGGTATTCAGATACGCAGTATTTT
TRBV12-5	many	-	TRBJ1-5	CASGLGNQPQHF	TGTGCTAGTGGCCTAGGCAATCAGCCCCAGCATTTT
TRBV20-1	-	-	TRBJ1-2	CSARALSGENYGYTF	TGCAGTGCTAGAGCTCTTTCGGGGGAGAACTATGGCTACACCTTC
TRBV5-1	-	-	TRBJ2-2	CASSSRSQGRNTGELFF	TGCGCCAGCAGCTCCCGTAGCCAGGGCCGGAACACCGGGGAGCTGTTTTTT
TRBV28	-	TRBD2	TRBJ2-3	CASSPLAGVKDTQYF	TGTGCCAGCAGTCCATTAGCGGGAGTCAAGGATACGCAGTATTTT
TRBV29-1	-	-	TRBJ1-3	CSVAGDLSGNTIYF	TGCAGCGTGGCTGGGGACCTCTCTGGAAACACCATATATTTT
TRBV29-1	many	-	TRBJ2-1	CSVVWGGAYGEQFF	TGCAGCGTTGTTTGGGGGGGGGCCTATGGTGAGCAGTTCTTC
TRBV19	-	-	TRBJ1-5	CASSMANQPQHF	TGTGCCAGTAGTATGGCCAATCAGCCCCAGCATTTT
TRBV6-6	-	-	TRBJ1-1	CASSREYTEAFF	TGTGCCAGCAGTCGAGAATACACTGAAGCTTTCTTT
TRBV9	-	TRBD2	TRBJ2-1	CASSVGGGYQETQFF	TGTGCCAGCAGCGTAGGGGGGGGGTACCAAGAGACCCAGTTCTTC
TRBV20-1	few	TRBD1	TRBJ2-7	CSAPPGQGDNEQYF	TGCAGTGCCCCGCCGGGACAGGGGGACAACGAGCAGTACTTC
TRBV7-2	once	TRBD2	TRBJ2-3	CASRVGLAKQYF	TGTGCCAGCAGGGTAGGACTAGCAAAGCAGTATTTT
TRBV12-3/TRBV12-4	-	-	TRBJ1-2	CASISRGSNYGYTF	TGTGCCAGCATTTCGCGCGGGAGTAACTATGGCTACACCTTC
TRBV7-8	-	TRBD2	TRBJ2-1	CASSLFTSGAYNEQFF	TGTGCCAGCAGCTTGTTTACTAGCGGAGCCTACAATGAGCAGTTCTTC
TRBV5-1	few	TRBD1	TRBJ1-6	CASSSTGFGSPLHF	TGCGCCAGCAGCTCGACAGGGTTCGGTTCACCCCTCCACTTT
TRBV7-2	few	-	TRBJ2-1	CASSFMDTSHEQFF	TGTGCCAGCAGCTTTATGGACACTTCTCATGAGCAGTTCTTC
TRBV18	many	TRBD1	TRBJ2-7	CASSPGQGRNEQYF	TGTGCCAGCTCGCCCGGACAGGGAAGGAACGAGCAGTACTTC
TRBV3-1	-	-	TRBJ1-5	CASSQDLAAYQPQHF	TGTGCCAGCAGCCAAGATTTGGCAGCATATCAGCCCCAGCATTTT
TRBV28	-	-	TRBJ2-2	CASSFRPLNTGELFF	TGTGCCAGCAGTTTTAGACCCCTGAACACCGGGGAGCTGTTTTTT